This T cell receptor (beta chain) derives from a study of T cell responses to AZD1222 COVID-19 vaccine. Clones were sequenced by immunoSEQ multiplex PCR, and TCRdb holds only the in-frame ones, with some missing. The top ten hold over 8% of the sample, which has about 75,000 clones, around 88% seen once. Specimen: peripheral blood, collected 28 days after the second dose of the MenACWY control vaccine. This clonotype was obtained from an adult who received the MenACWY meningococcal vaccine as a control.

The CDR3 sequence: CASTPDRGRTEAFF. The CDR3 coding sequence is TGTGCCAGCACCCCGGACAGGGGGAGAACTGAAGCTTTCTTT. V is TRBV6-5 and J is TRBJ1-1; 10 bases agree with TRBD1. Germline V gene data show CDR1 as MNHEY and CDR2 as SVGAGI. With V trimmed by 7 bases and J by 5 bases, 7 bases remained unmatched. The CDR3 runs 14 residues.